What follows is one T cell receptor (beta chain) and its context. Its antigen is currently unknown. This sample was included in a study of identical twins. A template switching step contributed a universal primer site, while unique molecular identifiers were present in the cDNA. Each CDR3 protein gets one entry after TCRdb re-called the 5' RACE reads with MiXCR. This table has 300,000 or so distinct CDR3 sequences, roughly 10% appearing once. Study-level points and caveats: Not following the same donors, the study drew its conclusions from cross-sectional statistical analysis. The models gave estimates that fell short of the out-of-frame TCR alpha sharing seen in monozygotic twins. Insertions ran lower in abundant cord blood beta clonotypes, though not in memory repertoires.

There are 16 residues in the CDR3. Germline CDR1 and CDR2: SGHVS and FNYEAQ. V lost 1 base to trimming and J lost 6 bases; unmatched junction nucleotides: 9. These data were likewise used in another study, on yellow fever vaccine responses in identical twins.

The sequence was obtained from a woman under 30 in good health. The chain couples TRBV7-6 to TRBJ2-7, with 10 bases identical to TRBD2. The sequencing sample was made of CD8+ T cells sorted from blood. The CDR3 sequence: CASSLGARTSGLEQYF. CDR3 bases: TGTGCCAGCAGCTTAGGAGCTCGGACTAGCGGTCTCGAGCAGTACTTC. The full variable domain, with the rest looked up from reference TRBV7-6 and TRBJ2-7, is GAGVSQSPRYKVTKRGQDVALRCDPISGHVSLYWYRQALGQGPEFLTYFNYEAQQDKSGLPNDRFSAERPEGSISTLTIQRTEQRDSAMYRCASSLGARTSGLEQYFGPGTRLTVT.